Listed below are T cell receptor beta chains from one sample, sequenced in a study of STAT5B mutations in CD4+ large granular lymphocyte leukemia. Only in-frame clones appear in the TCRdb table, and some are missing; sequencing was by immunoSEQ multiplex PCR. The data contain tens of thousands of clones, approximately 80% of them seen just once; the ten biggest clones take up 2.1%. The sequenced sample consisted of CD4+ T cells from blood buffy coats. The source is a human donor in good health. Both conserved end residues are part of each CDR3. Each record gives: D gene, V gene, clone size, J gene, CDR3 protein, CDR3 DNA. D genes are given only for firm matches. The size field is filled for only some rows; it gives once, few, many or a size class.

.	TRBV13	.	TRBJ1-1	CATTLGQGGTEAFF	TGTGCCACCACCTTGGGGCAGGGTGGCACTGAAGCTTTCTTT
.	TRBV6-1	.	TRBJ1-6	CASSEDRDSPLHF	TGTGCCAGCAGTGAAGACAGGGACTCACCCCTCCACTTT
TRBD1	TRBV6-1	.	TRBJ1-4	CASATGGTDGEKLFF	TGTGCCAGCGCCACGGGGGGGACAGACGGAGAAAAACTGTTTTTT
TRBD1	TRBV7-8	.	TRBJ2-4	CASSSRDRGPSTKNIQYF	TGTGCCAGCAGCAGCCGGGACAGGGGGCCGTCAACCAAAAACATTCAGTACTTC
.	TRBV5-4	few	TRBJ1-5	CASSLDVNQPQHF	TGTGCCAGCAGCTTGGACGTAAATCAGCCCCAGCATTTT
.	TRBV6-1	.	TRBJ1-6	CASSLSRTNSPLHF	TGTGCCAGCAGCCTCAGCAGAACCAATTCACCCCTCCACTTT
TRBD1	TRBV2	few	TRBJ1-3	CASSTGTVSGNTIYF	TGTGCCAGCAGCACTGGGACAGTCTCTGGAAACACCATATATTTT
.	TRBV29-1	.	TRBJ2-5	CSVEWQQETQYF	TGCAGCGTTGAATGGCAGCAAGAGACCCAGTACTTC
TRBD1	TRBV6-6	.	TRBJ1-2	CASSTEYRGAGGYTF	TGTGCCAGCAGTACAGAGTACAGGGGAGCGGGAGGCTACACCTTC
TRBD1	TRBV5-1	.	TRBJ2-2	CASSSTGGRNTGELFF	TGCGCCAGCAGCTCTACAGGGGGCAGGAACACCGGGGAGCTGTTTTTT
.	TRBV9	once	TRBJ1-1	CASSVTPGRGTEAFF	TGTGCCAGCAGCGTTACCCCGGGGCGTGGGACTGAAGCTTTCTTT
.	TRBV11-2	.	TRBJ2-2	CASSLEYGRANTGELFF	TGTGCCAGCAGCTTAGAGTACGGCAGAGCGAACACCGGGGAGCTGTTTTTT
.	TRBV9	.	TRBJ2-3	CASSVDPGAQYF	TGTGCCAGCAGCGTAGACCCGGGAGCGCAGTATTTT
TRBD1	TRBV2	.	TRBJ2-5	CATLFLRQGPLETQYF	TGTGCCACCCTCTTCCTGAGACAGGGGCCATTAGAGACCCAGTACTTC
.	TRBV16	.	TRBJ2-7	CASSQTRPSYEQYF	TGTGCCAGCAGCCAAACCAGGCCTTCCTACGAGCAGTACTTC
.	TRBV10-2	.	TRBJ2-5	CASSDPSVAETQYF	TGCGCCAGCAGTGACCCTAGCGTGGCGGAGACCCAGTACTTC
.	TRBV5-4	.	TRBJ2-6	CASSSNIGANVLTF	TGTGCCAGCAGCTCGAATATAGGGGCCAACGTCCTGACTTTC
.	TRBV5-1	.	TRBJ1-5	CASSLSGALNQPQHF	TGCGCCAGCAGCTTATCGGGGGCACTCAATCAGCCCCAGCATTTT
TRBD2	TRBV6-5	.	TRBJ2-5	CASSQSGRETQYF	TGTGCCAGCAGTCAAAGCGGGAGGGAGACCCAGTACTTC
.	TRBV11-2	.	TRBJ2-1	CASSPRVGNLNNEQFF	TGTGCCAGCAGCCCAAGGGTGGGGAATCTTAACAATGAGCAGTTCTTC
TRBD1	TRBV9	.	TRBJ1-1	CASSVDFSGQGTEAFF	TGTGCCAGCAGCGTAGACTTTAGTGGACAGGGCACTGAAGCTTTCTTT
TRBD2	TRBV5-1	.	TRBJ2-7	CASRLAGGREQYF	TGCGCCAGCAGACTAGCGGGGGGACGCGAGCAGTACTTC
.	TRBV5-1	.	TRBJ1-2	CASTPTPRANYGYTF	TGCGCCAGCACCCCCACCCCCAGAGCTAACTATGGCTACACCTTC
.	TRBV5-1	.	TRBJ2-1	CASSFFGQSVAVRNEQFF	TGCGCCAGCAGCTTTTTTGGGCAGAGCGTGGCGGTGCGGAATGAGCAGTTCTTC
TRBD1	TRBV11-2	once	TRBJ1-4	CASSLGDRDQEKLFF	TGTGCCAGCAGCTTAGGAGACAGGGATCAAGAAAAACTGTTTTTT
.	TRBV6-1	.	TRBJ1-6	CASELGNSPLHF	TGTGCCAGCGAGTTGGGAAATTCACCCCTCCACTTT
.	TRBV9	.	TRBJ2-5	CASSVAIERETQYF	TGTGCCAGCAGCGTAGCTATAGAGCGGGAGACCCAGTACTTC
.	TRBV25-1	.	TRBJ2-4	CATGASYKNIQYF	TGTGCCACCGGGGCGAGCTACAAAAACATTCAGTACTTC
.	TRBV5-1	once	TRBJ2-5	CASSFTGNIETQYF	TGCGCCAGCAGCTTTACAGGGAATATAGAGACCCAGTACTTC
TRBD1	TRBV2	.	TRBJ1-5	CASRLTGDQPQHF	TGTGCCAGCAGACTGACAGGGGATCAGCCCCAGCATTTT
.	TRBV7-9	few	TRBJ2-3	CASSLDGDTQYF	TGTGCCAGCAGCTTAGACGGAGATACGCAGTATTTT
TRBD1	TRBV5-1	few	TRBJ2-2	CASSFEQNRGNGELFF	TGCGCCAGCAGCTTCGAACAGAACAGGGGGAACGGGGAGCTGTTTTTT
TRBD1	TRBV15	.	TRBJ1-2	CATSRDIDRVNGYTF	TGTGCCACCAGCAGAGATATCGACAGGGTAAATGGCTACACCTTC
TRBD1	TRBV27	.	TRBJ1-6	CASSLTGARNSPLHF	TGTGCCAGCAGTCTAACAGGGGCGCGGAATTCACCCCTCCACTTT
TRBD1	TRBV11-3	.	TRBJ1-3	CASSLGLRDRGSISGNTIYF	TGTGCCAGCAGCTTAGGTCTTCGGGACAGGGGCTCGATCTCTGGAAACACCATATATTTT
.	TRBV5-1	few	TRBJ1-5	CASSLVGATSPQHF	TGCGCCAGCAGCTTGGTAGGGGCCACCTCGCCCCAGCATTTT
.	TRBV5-1	.	TRBJ2-5	CASSLRGQIETQYF	TGCGCCAGCAGCCTCAGAGGACAGATAGAGACCCAGTACTTC
TRBD1	TRBV7-6	few	TRBJ1-6	CASSSTGQGASPLHF	TGTGCCAGCAGCTCTACGGGACAGGGAGCCTCACCCCTCCACTTT
TRBD1	TRBV5-1	.	TRBJ2-7	CASSFLLEDRVSEQYF	TGCGCCAGCAGCTTCCTCCTGGAGGACAGGGTGAGCGAGCAGTACTTC
.	TRBV7-9	.	TRBJ1-6	CASSSFGRGYNSPLHF	TGTGCCAGCAGCTCTTTCGGTAGGGGCTATAATTCACCCCTCCACTTT